The 8 T cell receptor beta chains below come from one sample, sequenced in a study of T cell repertoires in cytomegalovirus infection. These receptors have no known antigen. In TCRdb, the reads were re-called with MiXCR into one record per CDR3 protein. This sample yields 700,000 to 850,000 distinct CDR3 sequences, of which around a third are seen a single time; around 12% belongs to the top ten. The sequences come from cultured CD8+ T cells from PBMCs, collected from culture after CMV antigen stimulation. Receptors were obtained from a human donor in good health (CMV status not recorded). Some clones in this sample may be carry-over from other donors' samples.

The chain is built from TRBV19 and TRBJ1-2; D gene unclear. Germline V gene sequence: CDR1 LNHDA, CDR2 SQIVND (reference sequence). V shed 7 bases and J shed 6 bases, with 15 bases lying between them. The CDR3 consists of 13 residues. The CDR3 DNA follows: TGTGCCAGTAACCACCGGGGAGCCGATGGCTACACCTTC. It translates to CASNHRGADGYTF.

The DNA of the CDR3 is TGTGCCAGCGGGATGACAGATACGCAGTATTTT. As protein: CASGMTDTQYF. The rearrangement links TRBV27 to TRBJ2-3; D remains ambiguous. The V gene lost 8 bases and the J gene lost 3 bases, with 6 bases spanning the gap. In germline, CDR1 is MNHEY, CDR2 SMNVEV (reference sequence). The CDR3 loop spans 11 amino acids.

This clonotype has only a few counts. This rearrangement joins TRBV27 to TRBJ2-3; D unclear. The V gene lost 3 bases and the J gene lost 4 bases, with 11 bases spanning the gap. Germline CDR1 and CDR2: MNHEY and SMNVEV (reference sequence). The CDR3 is 14 residues long. CDR3 amino acids: CASSFAPQADTQYF. For the CDR3, the DNA is TGTGCCAGCAGTTTCGCCCCTCAGGCAGATACGCAGTATTTT.

This clonotype has only one observation. The chain uses TRBV19 and TRBJ1-1; D is perhaps TRBD1 (5 bases). CDR3 length equals 15 residues. Looked up from germline, CDR1 is LNHDA and CDR2 is SQIVND (reference sequence). Deletions cut 5 bases from V and 3 bases from J, with 16 bases between. This chain's CDR3 is CASSLRGAEHTEAFF. The DNA of the CDR3 is TGTGCCAGTAGTCTCAGAGGGGCCGAGCACACTGAAGCTTTCTTT. Based on the CDR3 plus reference TRBV19 and TRBJ1-1, the full variable domain is DGGITQSPKYLFRKEGQNVTLSCEQNLNHDAMYWYRQDPGQGLRLIYYSQIVNDFQKGDIAEGYSVSREKKESFPLTVTSAQKNPTAFYLCASSLRGAEHTEAFFGQGTRLTVV.

This chain uses TRBV27 with TRBJ2-1; 7 bases fit TRBD1. There are 16 residues in the CDR3. Germline V gene lookup returns CDR1 MNHEY and CDR2 SMNVEV (reference sequence). V lost 3 bases, J lost 0 bases, and 5 bases stayed unmatched. The CDR3 sequence is CASSLIGGVSYNEQFF. The CDR3 region has the DNA TGTGCCAGCAGTTTGATAGGGGGCGTCTCCTACAATGAGCAGTTCTTC.

This clonotype was seen a few times. The chain recombines TRBV15 with TRBJ2-3; D gene ambiguous. Germline CDR1 and CDR2: LNHNV and YYDKDF (reference sequence). The V end was cut by 0 bases, the J end by 1 base, with 5 bases between. This CDR3 contains 14 residues. Here the CDR3 DNA reads TGTGCCACCAGCAGAGAGGACCGCACAGATACGCAGTATTTT. Encoded protein: CATSREDRTDTQYF.

V and J are TRBV27 and TRBJ2-6; D remains unclear. Trimming pared 1 base from V and 0 bases from J, leaving 19 bases between. This CDR3 region has 20 residues. The V gene's germline CDR1 is MNHEY and CDR2 SMNVEV (reference sequence). In nucleotides, the CDR3 is TGTGCCAGCAGTTTATTGGGCCCCGGTCGACGAAGCTCTGGGGCCAACGTCCTGACTTTC. This sequence encodes CASSLLGPGRRSSGANVLTF.

The chain has TRBV12-3 or TRBV12-4 and TRBJ1-3; weak D call: TRBD1 (6 bases). CDR3 size: 16 residues. The V end lost 7 bases, the J end lost 0 bases, and 16 bases lay between the germline ends. The CDR3 protein is CASILGGVRSGNTIYF. DNA of the CDR3: TGTGCCAGCATCTTAGGGGGGGTCCGCTCTGGAAACACCATATATTTT.